This TCR beta chain derives from a study of identical twins. V was pared by 1 base and J by 7 bases, with 15 bases between. The CDR3 runs 15 residues. Germline loops: CDR1 SGHVS, CDR2 FQNEAQ. This clonotype was counted a few times. Its antigen is undetermined. TCRdb reprocessed the 5' RACE reads via MiXCR and lists one record per CDR3 protein. Seen here are approximately 500,000 distinct CDR3 sequences, around 15% observed once, and the top ten hold around 0.4%. Study-wide findings and caveats: Because invariant MAIT and iNKT cells could be present, zero-insertion analyses could be partly confounded.

These data were likewise used in another study, on yellow fever vaccine responses in identical twins.

Sample: CD4+ T cells sorted from blood. V and J are TRBV7-8 and TRBJ2-3, with D unresolved. The sequence came from a woman in her late teens or twenties in good health. The CDR3 loop is CASSLGLVSHNTQYF. The CDR3 coding sequence is TGTGCCAGCAGCTTAGGTCTGGTGAGCCACAATACGCAGTATTTT.